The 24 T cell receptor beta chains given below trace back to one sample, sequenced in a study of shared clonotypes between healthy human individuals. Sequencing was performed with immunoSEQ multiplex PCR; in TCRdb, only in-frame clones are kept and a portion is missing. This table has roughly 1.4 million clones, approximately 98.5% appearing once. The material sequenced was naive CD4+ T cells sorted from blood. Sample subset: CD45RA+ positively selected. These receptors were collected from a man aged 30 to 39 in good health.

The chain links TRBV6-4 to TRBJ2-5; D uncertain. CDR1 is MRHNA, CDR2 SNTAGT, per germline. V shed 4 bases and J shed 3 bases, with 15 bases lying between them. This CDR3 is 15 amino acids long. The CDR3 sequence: CASSVVMVTKETQYF. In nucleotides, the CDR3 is TGTGCCAGCAGTGTCGTAATGGTTACCAAAGAGACCCAGTACTTC.

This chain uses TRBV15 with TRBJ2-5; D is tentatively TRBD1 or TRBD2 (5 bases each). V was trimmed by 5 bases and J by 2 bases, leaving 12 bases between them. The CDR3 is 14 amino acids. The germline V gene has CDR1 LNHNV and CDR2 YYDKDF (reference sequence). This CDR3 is CATSGRDQQETQYF. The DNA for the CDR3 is TGTGCCACCAGCGGCCGGGACCAGCAAGAGACCCAGTACTTC. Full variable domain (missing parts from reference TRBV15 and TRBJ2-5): DAMVIQNPRYQVTQFGKPVTLSCSQTLNHNVMYWYQQKSSQAPKLLFHYYDKDFNNEADTPDNFQSRRPNTSFCFLDIRSPGLGDTAMYLCATSGRDQQETQYFGPGTRLLVL.

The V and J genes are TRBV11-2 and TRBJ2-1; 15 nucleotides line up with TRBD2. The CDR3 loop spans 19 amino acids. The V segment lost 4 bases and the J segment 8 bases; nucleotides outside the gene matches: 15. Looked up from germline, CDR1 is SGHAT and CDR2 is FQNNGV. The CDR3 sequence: CASSSSGTSGRWGSDEQFF. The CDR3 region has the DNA TGTGCCAGCAGCTCCTCCGGGACTAGCGGGAGGTGGGGATCTGATGAGCAGTTCTTC.

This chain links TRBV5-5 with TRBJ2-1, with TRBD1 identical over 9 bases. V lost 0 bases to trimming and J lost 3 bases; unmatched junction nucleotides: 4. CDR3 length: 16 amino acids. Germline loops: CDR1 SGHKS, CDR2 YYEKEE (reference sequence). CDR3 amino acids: CASSLAWTGDYNEQFF. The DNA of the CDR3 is TGTGCCAGCAGCTTGGCGTGGACAGGGGACTACAATGAGCAGTTCTTC.

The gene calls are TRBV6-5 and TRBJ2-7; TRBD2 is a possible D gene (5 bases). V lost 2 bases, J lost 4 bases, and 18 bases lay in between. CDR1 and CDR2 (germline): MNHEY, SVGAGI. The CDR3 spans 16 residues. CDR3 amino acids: CASSYLGQTPGYEQYF. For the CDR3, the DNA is TGTGCCAGCAGTTACCTCGGGCAGACCCCGGGATACGAGCAGTACTTC.

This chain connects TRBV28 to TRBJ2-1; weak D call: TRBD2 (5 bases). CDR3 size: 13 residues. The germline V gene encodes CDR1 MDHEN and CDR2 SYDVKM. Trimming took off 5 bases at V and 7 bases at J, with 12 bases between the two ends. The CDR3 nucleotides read TGTGCCAGCAGTGGAGGTAGAGGGAATGAGCAGTTCTTC. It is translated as CASSGGRGNEQFF. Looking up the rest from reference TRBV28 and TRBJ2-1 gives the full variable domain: DVKVTQSSRYLVKRTGEKVFLECVQDMDHENMFWYRQDPGLGLRLIYFSYDVKMKEKGDIPEGYSVSREKKERFSLILESASTNQTSMYLCASSGGRGNEQFFGPGTRLTVL.

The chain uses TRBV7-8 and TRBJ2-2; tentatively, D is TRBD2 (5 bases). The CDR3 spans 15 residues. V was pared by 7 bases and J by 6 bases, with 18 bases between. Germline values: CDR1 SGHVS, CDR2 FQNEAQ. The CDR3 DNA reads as TGTGCCAGCATAAGGAACGGGATTGGATCCGGGGAGCTGTTTTTT. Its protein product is CASIRNGIGSGELFF.

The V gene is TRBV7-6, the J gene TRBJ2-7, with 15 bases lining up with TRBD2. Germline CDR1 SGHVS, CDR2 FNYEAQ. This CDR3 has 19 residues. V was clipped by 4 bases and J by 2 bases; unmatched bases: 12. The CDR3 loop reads CASSSHRTSGRVGPYEQYF. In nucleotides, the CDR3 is TGTGCCAGCAGCTCCCACCGGACTAGCGGGAGGGTCGGGCCCTACGAGCAGTACTTC. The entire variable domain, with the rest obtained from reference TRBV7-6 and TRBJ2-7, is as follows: GAGVSQSPRYKVTKRGQDVALRCDPISGHVSLYWYRQALGQGPEFLTYFNYEAQQDKSGLPNDRFSAERPEGSISTLTIQRTEQRDSAMYRCASSSHRTSGRVGPYEQYFGPGTRLTVT.

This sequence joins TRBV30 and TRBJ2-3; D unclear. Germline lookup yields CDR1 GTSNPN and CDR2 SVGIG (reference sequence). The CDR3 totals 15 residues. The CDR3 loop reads CAINVRQSSTDTQYF. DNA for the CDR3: TGTGCGATCAACGTCCGGCAGTCCAGCACAGATACGCAGTATTTT. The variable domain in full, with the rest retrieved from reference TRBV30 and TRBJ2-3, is SQTIHQWPATLVQPVGSPLSLECTVEGTSNPNLYWYRQAAGRGLQLLFYSVGIGQISSEVPQNLSASRPQDRQFILSSKKLLLSDSGFYLCAINVRQSSTDTQYFGPGTRLTVL.

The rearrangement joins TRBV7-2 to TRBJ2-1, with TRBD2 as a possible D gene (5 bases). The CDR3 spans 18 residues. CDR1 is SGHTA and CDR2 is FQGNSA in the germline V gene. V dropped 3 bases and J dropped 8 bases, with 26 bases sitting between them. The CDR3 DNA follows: TGTGCCAGCAGCTTTAGGATGACACCGCCGAGGCCCGGGGATGAGCAGTTCTTC. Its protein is CASSFRMTPPRPGDEQFF.

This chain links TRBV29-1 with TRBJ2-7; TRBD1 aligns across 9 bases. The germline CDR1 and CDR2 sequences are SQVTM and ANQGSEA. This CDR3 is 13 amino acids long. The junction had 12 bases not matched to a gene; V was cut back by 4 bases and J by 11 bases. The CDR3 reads CSVAGQGQSREYF. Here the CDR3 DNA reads TGCAGCGTTGCCGGACAGGGGCAATCCAGGGAGTACTTC.

The CDR3 nucleotides are TGTGCCACCGCCCCGAGGTCCTACAATGAGCAGTTCTTC. This gives the protein CATAPRSYNEQFF. This rearrangement joins TRBV19 to TRBJ2-1; D is undetermined. Trimming shortened V by 10 bases and J by 1 base, and 11 bases separated the two germline ends. Per the germline V gene, CDR1 is LNHDA and CDR2 is SQIVND (reference sequence). The CDR3 spans 13 residues. Complete variable domain (other parts from reference TRBV19 and TRBJ2-1): DGGITQSPKYLFRKEGQNVTLSCEQNLNHDAMYWYRQDPGQGLRLIYYSQIVNDFQKGDIAEGYSVSREKKESFPLTVTSAQKNPTAFYLCATAPRSYNEQFFGPGTRLTVL.

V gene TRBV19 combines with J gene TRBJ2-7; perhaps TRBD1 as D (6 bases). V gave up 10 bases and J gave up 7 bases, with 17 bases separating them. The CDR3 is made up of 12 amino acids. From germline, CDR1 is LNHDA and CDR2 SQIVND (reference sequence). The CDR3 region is CAILGPQGEQYF. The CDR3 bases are TGTGCCATTTTGGGACCACAGGGAGAGCAGTACTTC.

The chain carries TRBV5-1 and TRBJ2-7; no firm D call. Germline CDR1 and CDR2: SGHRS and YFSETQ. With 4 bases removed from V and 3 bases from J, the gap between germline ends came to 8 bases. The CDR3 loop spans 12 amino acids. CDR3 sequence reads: CASSIGSYEQYF. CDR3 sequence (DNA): TGCGCCAGCAGCATCGGCAGCTACGAGCAGTACTTC.

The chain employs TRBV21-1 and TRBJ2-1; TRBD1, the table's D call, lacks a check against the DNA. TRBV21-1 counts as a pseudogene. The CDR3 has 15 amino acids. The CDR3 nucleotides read TGTGCCAGCAGCAAAGAAAACAGGGGGCGAGGCGAGCAGTTCTTC. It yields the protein CASSKENRGRGEQFF.

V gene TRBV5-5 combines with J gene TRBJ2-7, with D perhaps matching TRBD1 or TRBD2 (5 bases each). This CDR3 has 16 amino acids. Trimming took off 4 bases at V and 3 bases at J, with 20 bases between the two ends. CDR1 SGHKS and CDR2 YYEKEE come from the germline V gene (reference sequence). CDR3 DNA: TGTGCCAGCAGCCGCGATAGGGGACGTTTAGACTACGAGCAGTACTTC. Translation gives CASSRDRGRLDYEQYF.

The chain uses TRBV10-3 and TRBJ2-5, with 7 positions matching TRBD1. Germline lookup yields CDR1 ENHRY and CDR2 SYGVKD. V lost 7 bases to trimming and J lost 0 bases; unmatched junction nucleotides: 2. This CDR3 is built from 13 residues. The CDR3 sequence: CAIKGQDQETQYF. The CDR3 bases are TGTGCCATCAAAGGACAGGACCAAGAGACCCAGTACTTC.

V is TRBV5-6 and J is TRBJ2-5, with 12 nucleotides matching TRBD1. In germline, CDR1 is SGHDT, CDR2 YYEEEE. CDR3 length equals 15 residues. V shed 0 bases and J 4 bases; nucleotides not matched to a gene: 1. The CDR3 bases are TGTGCCAGCAGCTTGGCGGGACAGGGGGCAGAGACCCAGTACTTC. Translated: CASSLAGQGAETQYF.

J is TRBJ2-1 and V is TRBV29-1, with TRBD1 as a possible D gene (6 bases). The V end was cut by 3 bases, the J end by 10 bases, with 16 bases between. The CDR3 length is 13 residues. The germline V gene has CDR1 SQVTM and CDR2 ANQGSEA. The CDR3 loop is CSVDRGSGYEQFF. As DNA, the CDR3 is TGCAGCGTTGACAGGGGTTCAGGGTACGAGCAGTTCTTC.

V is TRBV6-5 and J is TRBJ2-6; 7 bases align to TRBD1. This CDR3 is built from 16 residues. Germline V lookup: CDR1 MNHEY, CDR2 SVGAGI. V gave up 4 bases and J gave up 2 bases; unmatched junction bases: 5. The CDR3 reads CASSSIQGAGANVLTF. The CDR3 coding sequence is TGTGCCAGCAGTTCAATCCAGGGGGCTGGGGCCAACGTCCTGACTTTC.

CDR3 nucleotide sequence: TGTGCCAGCAGCTCCGGGGGACATGAAAAACTGTTTTTT. This gives the protein CASSSGGHEKLFF. This chain links TRBV5-5 with TRBJ1-4, with D tentatively TRBD1 (5 bases). The germline V and J ends were trimmed by 3 bases and 6 bases, with 9 bases remaining between them. The CDR3 sequence is 13 residues long. From germline, CDR1 is SGHKS and CDR2 YYEKEE (reference sequence). Combining the CDR3 with reference TRBV5-5 and TRBJ1-4 gives the whole variable domain DAGVTQSPTHLIKTRGQQVTLRCSPISGHKSVSWYQQVLGQGPQFIFQYYEKEERGRGNFPDRFSARQFPNYSSELNVNALLLGDSALYLCASSSGGHEKLFFGSGTQLSVL.

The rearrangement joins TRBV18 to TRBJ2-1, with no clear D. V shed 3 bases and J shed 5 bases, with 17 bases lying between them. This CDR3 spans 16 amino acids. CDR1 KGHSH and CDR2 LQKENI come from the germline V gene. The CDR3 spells CASSPVRSVSDNEQFF. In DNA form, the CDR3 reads TGTGCCAGCTCACCGGTCAGATCAGTTTCAGACAATGAGCAGTTCTTC.

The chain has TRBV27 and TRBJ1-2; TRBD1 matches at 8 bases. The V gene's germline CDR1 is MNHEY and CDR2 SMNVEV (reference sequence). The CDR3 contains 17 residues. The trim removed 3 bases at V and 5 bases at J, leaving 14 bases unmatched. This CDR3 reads CASSFITVQGVTYGYTF. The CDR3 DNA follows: TGTGCCAGCAGTTTTATCACGGTACAGGGGGTTACATATGGCTACACCTTC.

CDR3 amino acids: CASSLTPGTGETQYF. DNA of the CDR3: TGTGCCAGCAGCCTAACGCCGGGGACAGGAGAGACCCAGTACTTC. The chain joins TRBV7-9 to TRBJ2-5; 8 positions agree with TRBD1. The V and J ends lost 5 bases and 4 bases, in that order; junction bases with no gene match: 9. The germline V gene has CDR1 SEHNR and CDR2 FQNEAQ (reference sequence). There are 15 residues in the CDR3. Drawing the rest from reference TRBV7-9 and TRBJ2-5, the complete variable domain is DTGVSQNPRHKITKRGQNVTFRCDPISEHNRLYWYRQTLGQGPEFLTYFQNEAQLEKSRLLSDRFSAERPKGSFSTLEIQRTEQGDSAMYLCASSLTPGTGETQYFGPGTRLLVL.